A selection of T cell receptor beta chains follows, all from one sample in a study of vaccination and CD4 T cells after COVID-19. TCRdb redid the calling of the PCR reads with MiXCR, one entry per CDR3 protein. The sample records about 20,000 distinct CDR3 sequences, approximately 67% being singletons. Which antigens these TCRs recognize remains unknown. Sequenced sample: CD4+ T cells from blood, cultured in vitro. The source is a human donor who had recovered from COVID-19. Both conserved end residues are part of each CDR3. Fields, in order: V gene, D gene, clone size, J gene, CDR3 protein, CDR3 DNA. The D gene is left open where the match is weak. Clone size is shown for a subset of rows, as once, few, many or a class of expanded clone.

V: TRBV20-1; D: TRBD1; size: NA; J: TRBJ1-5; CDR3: CSARPLGQSNQPQHF; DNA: TGCAGTGCTAGACCCCTGGGACAGAGCAATCAGCCCCAGCATTTT
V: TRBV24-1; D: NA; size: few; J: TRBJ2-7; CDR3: CATGGGSYEQYF; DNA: TGTGCCACCGGAGGGGGGTCCTACGAGCAGTACTTC
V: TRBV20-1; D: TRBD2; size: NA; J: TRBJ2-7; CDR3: CSATGTSGKSSYEQYF; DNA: TGCAGTGCAACCGGGACTAGCGGGAAATCTTCCTACGAGCAGTACTTC
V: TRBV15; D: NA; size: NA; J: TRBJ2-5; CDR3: CATSRTDGGRAQYF; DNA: TGTGCCACCAGCAGAACCGACGGGGGTCGGGCCCAGTACTTC
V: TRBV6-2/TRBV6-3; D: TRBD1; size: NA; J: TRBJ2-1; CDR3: CASSPTGTGFNEQFF; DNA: TGTGCCAGCAGCCCCACCGGGACAGGGTTCAATGAGCAGTTCTTC
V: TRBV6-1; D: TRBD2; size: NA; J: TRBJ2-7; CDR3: CASSEAPAGIYEQYF; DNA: TGTGCCAGCAGTGAAGCGCCAGCGGGAATCTACGAGCAGTACTTC
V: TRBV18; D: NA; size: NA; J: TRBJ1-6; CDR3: CASSPLHGANSPLHF; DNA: TGTGCCAGCTCACCCCTCCACGGGGCTAATTCACCCCTCCACTTT
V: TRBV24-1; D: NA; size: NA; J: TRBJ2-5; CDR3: CATSDPLVKTQYF; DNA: TGTGCCACCAGTGACCCCCTAGTTAAGACCCAGTACTTC
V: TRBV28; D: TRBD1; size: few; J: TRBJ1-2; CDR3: CASSSPQGGYGYTF; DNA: TGTGCCAGCAGTTCCCCGCAGGGGGGATATGGCTACACCTTC
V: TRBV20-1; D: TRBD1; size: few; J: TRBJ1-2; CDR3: CSARVVRGADGYTF; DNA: TGCAGTGCTAGAGTTGTCAGGGGGGCGGATGGCTACACCTTC
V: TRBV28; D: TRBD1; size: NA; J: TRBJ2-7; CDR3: CASSTQGQGAGEQYF; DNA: TGTGCCAGCAGTACACAGGGACAGGGGGCGGGTGAGCAGTACTTC
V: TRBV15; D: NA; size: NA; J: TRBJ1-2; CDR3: CATSGRTEARGYGYTF; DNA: TGTGCCACCAGCGGAAGGACGGAGGCTCGGGGATATGGCTACACCTTC
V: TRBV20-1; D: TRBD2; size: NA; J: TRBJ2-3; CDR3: CSARTSGRLGTDTQYF; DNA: TGCAGTGCTAGGACTAGCGGGAGGTTGGGCACAGATACGCAGTATTTT
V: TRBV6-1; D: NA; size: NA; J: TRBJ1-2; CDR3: CATAPDRSNYGYTF; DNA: TGTGCCACCGCCCCGGACAGATCTAACTATGGCTACACCTTC
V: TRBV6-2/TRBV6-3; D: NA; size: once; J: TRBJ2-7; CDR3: CASRSGFYEQYF; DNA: TGTGCCAGCAGATCCGGGTTCTACGAGCAGTACTTC
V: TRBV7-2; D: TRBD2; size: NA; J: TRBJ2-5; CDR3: CASSTSGREETQYF; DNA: TGTGCCAGCAGCACAAGCGGGAGGGAAGAGACCCAGTACTTC
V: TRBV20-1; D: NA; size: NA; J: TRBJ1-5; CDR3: CSAKGAGPNQPQHF; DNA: TGCAGTGCGAAAGGGGCAGGACCCAATCAGCCCCAGCATTTT
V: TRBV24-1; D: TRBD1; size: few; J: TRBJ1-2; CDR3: CATSDGSRQGPLDYGYTF; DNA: TGTGCCACCAGTGATGGTTCCCGACAGGGTCCCTTAGACTATGGCTACACCTTC
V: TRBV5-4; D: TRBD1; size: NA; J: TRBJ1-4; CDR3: CASSRDRANEKLFF; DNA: TGTGCCAGCAGCCGGGACAGGGCTAATGAAAAACTGTTTTTT
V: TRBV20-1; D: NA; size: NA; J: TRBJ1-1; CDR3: CSVRAGNTEAFF; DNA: TGCAGCGTGCGGGCAGGGAACACTGAAGCTTTCTTT
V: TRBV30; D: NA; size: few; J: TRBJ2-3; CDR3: CAWSRTFTDTQYF; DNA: TGTGCCTGGAGCAGAACTTTCACAGATACGCAGTATTTT
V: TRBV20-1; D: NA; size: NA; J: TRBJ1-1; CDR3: CSAVPDRPFGTEAFF; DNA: TGCAGTGCCGTACCAGACAGGCCATTTGGCACTGAAGCTTTCTTT
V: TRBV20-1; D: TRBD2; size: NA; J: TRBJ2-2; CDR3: CSARSGTRTNTGELFF; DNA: TGCAGTGCTAGATCCGGGACTAGAACGAACACCGGGGAGCTGTTTTTT